A selection of T cell receptor beta chains follows, all from one sample in a study of a mutant IDH1 vaccine in newly diagnosed glioma. Which antigens these TCRs recognize remains unknown. Clones were read by immunoSEQ multiplex PCR, and TCRdb kept only the in-frame ones, dropping some. The sample includes about 51,000 clones, around 80% of them seen just once. Here the sequenced sample was PBMCs, taken from a glioma patient whose treatment included an IDH1 peptide vaccine. These receptors were collected from a man in his forties or fifties with glioma. CDR3s include the opening cysteine and the closing phenylalanine or tryptophan. D genes are given only for firm matches. Clone size is shown for a subset of rows, as once, few, many or a class of expanded clone.

d_call	cdr3_length	clone_size	v_call	j_call	cdr3_nt	cdr3_aa
.	14	.	TRBV5-4	TRBJ1-2	TGTGCCAGCAGCTTCCTAGAGACAGGTTATGGCTACACCTTC	CASSFLETGYGYTF
.	14	.	TRBV25-1	TRBJ2-2	TGTGCCAGCAGACCCGACTACCCCGCCGGGGAGCTGTTTTTT	CASRPDYPAGELFF
.	15	.	TRBV6-1	TRBJ1-6	TGTGCCGCAAGACCCCAGGGCAGAGATAATTCACCCCTCCACTTT	CAARPQGRDNSPLHF
.	16	medium-sized	TRBV18	TRBJ1-4	TGTGCCAGCTCACTACCGGGACCTGGGGATAATGAAAAACTGTTTTTT	CASSLPGPGDNEKLFF
.	13	.	TRBV5-4	TRBJ2-7	TGTGCCAGCAGCCTCTGGACGGTCTACGAGCAGTACTTC	CASSLWTVYEQYF
TRBD1	16	.	TRBV6-6	TRBJ1-4	TGTGCCAGCAGTTACCCGTCCGGGACAGGGGGTGAAAAACTGTTTTTT	CASSYPSGTGGEKLFF
.	16	.	TRBV7-7	TRBJ2-5	TGTGCTAGCAGCTTAGGGAGGACAGTCAGTTCGGAGACCCAGTACTTC	CASSLGRTVSSETQYF
.	13	.	TRBV7-8	TRBJ1-2	TGTGCCAGCAGCCCCGACAGGAACTATGGCTACACCTTC	CASSPDRNYGYTF
.	15	.	TRBV2	TRBJ1-1	TGTGCCAGCAGTGCGGTTAGGCACTTGAACACTGAAGCTTTCTTT	CASSAVRHLNTEAFF
.	17	.	TRBV5-1	TRBJ1-3	TGCGCCAGCAGCTTGCCTCCTCCGGGACACTCTGGAAACACCATATATTTT	CASSLPPPGHSGNTIYF
.	13	once	TRBV19	TRBJ2-5	TGTGCCAGTAGTATGGGAGGAAGGGAGACCCAGTACTTC	CASSMGGRETQYF
TRBD2	15	.	TRBV6-5	TRBJ2-3	TGTGCCAGCAGACCCGGGACTACCGCCCCGAATACGCAGTATTTT	CASRPGTTAPNTQYF
.	13	.	TRBV29-1	TRBJ1-1	TGCAGCGTTACGGGAAGATCCGGCACTGAAGCTTTCTTT	CSVTGRSGTEAFF
.	16	.	TRBV4-1	TRBJ2-1	TGCGCCAGCAGCCAAGAACGTGGGGGGGGGCTAAATGAGCAGTTCTTC	CASSQERGGGLNEQFF
.	13	.	TRBV5-4	TRBJ2-1	TGTGCCAGCAGCTTACTAGCATTTGGTGAGCAGTTCTTC	CASSLLAFGEQFF
.	21	.	TRBV5-1	TRBJ2-6	TGCGCCAGCAGCTTGGACAGGGAAGGGAAATGGATGGAATCTGGGGCCAACGTCCTGACTTTC	CASSLDREGKWMESGANVLTF
.	15	.	TRBV9	TRBJ1-1	TGTGCCAGCAGCGTAGGAACGGGTCGAGGGACTGAAGCTTTCTTT	CASSVGTGRGTEAFF
.	12	.	TRBV29-1	TRBJ2-7	TGCAGCGTCAGGGAAAGCTCCTACGAGCAGTACTTC	CSVRESSYEQYF
TRBD2	14	.	TRBV7-2	TRBJ2-1	TGTGCCAGCAGCTTACGGCGGGGGGCGGGGGAGCAGTTCTTC	CASSLRRGAGEQFF
.	14	.	TRBV19	TRBJ1-5	TGTGCCAGTAGTACAGGGGTAGGCAATCAGCCCCAGCATTTT	CASSTGVGNQPQHF
TRBD1	15	.	TRBV29-1	TRBJ2-1	TGCAGCGTTGGGAAACACAGGGGAGCCTACAATGAGCAGTTCTTC	CSVGKHRGAYNEQFF
.	15	.	TRBV7-8	TRBJ1-5	TGTGCCAGCAGCAAACAGAGAATTAGCAATCAGCCCCAGCATTTT	CASSKQRISNQPQHF
TRBD2	16	.	TRBV7-9	TRBJ2-1	TGTGCCATCCCGATAGCGGGGGGCGATTCCTACAATGAGCAGTTCTTC	CAIPIAGGDSYNEQFF
TRBD1	14	few	TRBV12-5	TRBJ1-1	TGTGCTAGTGCCCAAGGACAGGGGAACACTGAAGCTTTCTTT	CASAQGQGNTEAFF
TRBD1	14	.	TRBV6-5	TRBJ2-7	TGTGCCAGCAGGCCGTCGGGACAGGGAGTCGAGCAGTACTTC	CASRPSGQGVEQYF
.	16	.	TRBV6-1	TRBJ1-1	TGTGCCAGCAGTGTAGGGGCGGGGGGCGAGAGCACTGAAGCTTTCTTT	CASSVGAGGESTEAFF
.	14	.	TRBV19	TRBJ1-2	TGTGCCAGTCGCCAACCGGGACTGGACTATGGCTACACCTTC	CASRQPGLDYGYTF
.	16	once	TRBV19	TRBJ2-2	TGTGCCAGTAGTATGTTCTCGGCCACGAACACCGGGGAGCTGTTTTTT	CASSMFSATNTGELFF
.	13	few	TRBV13	TRBJ1-1	TGTGCCAGCAGCCCCGTGTCGAACACTGAAGCTTTCTTT	CASSPVSNTEAFF
.	14	.	TRBV5-1	TRBJ2-1	TGCGCCAGCAGCTTGGCCGAGACCTACAATGAGCAGTTCTTC	CASSLAETYNEQFF
TRBD2	15	few	TRBV13	TRBJ2-1	TGTGCCAGCAGCTTATCTGGCGGGGGGGCCGGTGAGCAGTTCTTC	CASSLSGGGAGEQFF
TRBD1	15	once	TRBV7-9	TRBJ2-2	TGTGCCAGCACCGGTGGGACAGCAAACACCGGGGAGCTGTTTTTT	CASTGGTANTGELFF
.	13	.	TRBV7-9	TRBJ1-1	TGTGCCAGCAGAGGGACATCGAACACTGAAGCTTTCTTT	CASRGTSNTEAFF
.	12	.	TRBV7-9	TRBJ2-5	TGTGCCAGCAGCTTAGTGGCAGAGACCCAGTACTTC	CASSLVAETQYF
TRBD1	15	.	TRBV29-1	TRBJ2-1	TGCAGCGTTGAAGAGTACGGGACAGGGGGGTATGAGCAGTTCTTC	CSVEEYGTGGYEQFF
.	12	.	TRBV6-5	TRBJ2-7	TGTGCCAGCGTGGGGAGCTCCTACGAGCAGTACTTC	CASVGSSYEQYF
.	13	.	TRBV29-1	TRBJ1-4	TGCAGCGTTGAAGAAATGTCGGATGAAAAACTGTTTTTT	CSVEEMSDEKLFF
.	17	.	TRBV4-1	TRBJ1-2	TGCGCCAGCAGCCATCCCCCCCCGCCGAGGACCCCGGGTGGCTACACCTTC	CASSHPPPPRTPGGYTF
TRBD1	14	.	TRBV29-1	TRBJ1-4	TGCAGCGTTGGTCGGACAGGCCGTAATGAAAAACTGTTTTTT	CSVGRTGRNEKLFF
.	14	.	TRBV7-2	TRBJ1-2	TGTGCCAGCAGCCTCAGGGAGGGGTCCGTCGGATACACCTTC	CASSLREGSVGYTF
.	17	.	TRBV30	TRBJ1-2	TGTGCCTGGAGTCCTCTTCGAACAGGGTTGACTAACTATGGCTACACCTTC	CAWSPLRTGLTNYGYTF
TRBD2	16	.	TRBV5-4	TRBJ2-1	TGTGCCAGCAGCTTGTGGGGCGGGGGGCGATACAATGAGCAGTTCTTC	CASSLWGGGRYNEQFF
TRBD1	16	.	TRBV27	TRBJ2-2	TGTGCCAGCAGTCCCCGCCGGGACAGCGCTACCGGGGAGCTGTTTTTT	CASSPRRDSATGELFF
.	14	.	TRBV5-6	TRBJ1-2	TGTGCCAGCAGCGTGGTAGGGGTGGGCTATGGCTACACCTTC	CASSVVGVGYGYTF
.	13	.	TRBV25-1	TRBJ1-2	TGTGCCAGCAGTGGCGGATTCGTCAATGGCTACACCTTC	CASSGGFVNGYTF
.	13	.	TRBV5-1	TRBJ1-5	TGCGCCAGCAGCGAGACAGTTAATCAGCCCCAGCATTTT	CASSETVNQPQHF
.	14	few	TRBV9	TRBJ2-1	TGTGCCAGCAGCGTCCAATACAGGGCGCATGAGCAGTTCTTC	CASSVQYRAHEQFF
.	16	.	TRBV7-8	TRBJ2-1	TGTGCCAGCAGCTTAGCTGGGGGGAGGCGGGACAATGAGCAGTTCTTC	CASSLAGGRRDNEQFF
.	13	.	TRBV29-1	TRBJ1-2	TGCAGCGTTGGAGGGGGAGGGAACTATGGCTACACCTTC	CSVGGGGNYGYTF